What follows is one TCR beta chain and its context. This clonotype occurred many times. Its antigen is still unknown. Base quality data are lacking; no much larger clone is found one base away. All donors were healthy Caucasians. Three unrelated non-twin adults were also sequenced: a male aged 18 to 30, a male aged 50 to 60 and a female aged 50 to 60. Miltenyi CD45RO+ enrichment and human naive T-cell isolation kits were used to isolate memory (CD45RO+) and naive T cells from PBMC. This entry is derived from a study of identical twins (dated by TCRdb to the mid-2010s). Turning to the overall study: To test whether fetal clonotypes persist, this study deep-sequenced TCR alpha and beta repertoires from monozygotic twins, from unrelated adults of various ages, and from cord blood. To rule out contamination, the twin experiments were replicated at different times with different library preparation protocols. The investigation overall reported the following: Abundant cord blood beta clonotypes carried fewer insertions; young adult naive repertoires showed a weaker similar trend, while memory repertoires showed none. Out-of-frame TCR alpha sequences shared between twins showed an excess of low generation-probability sequences compared with coincidental sharing between unrelated individuals. Because the same donors could not be followed over many years, the conclusions relied on cross-sectional statistical analysis. Out-of-frame TCR alpha sharing in monozygotic twins was systematically underestimated by recombination models, whereas sharing between unrelated individuals was in agreement with the recombination models. The excess sharing between twins in beta out-of-frame sequences was weaker because fewer shared sequences reduced the signal-to-noise ratio. Zero-insertion analyses could be partly confounded by invariant T cells such as MAIT and iNKT, although diverse VJ usage argued against such confounding for most clonotypes.

The CDR3 sequence holds 15 residues, the cysteine and phenylalanine included. Here the CDR3 DNA is all that survives: 45 bases in frame from base 1. From a lookup of the germline V gene (reference sequence), CDR1 and CDR2 are LGHDT and YNNKEL. The trim is 0 bases for V and 1 base for J, with a gap of 9 bases between the germline ends. The library was prepared using 5' RACE. Instrument on record: Illumina HiSeq 2000. Template switching introduced a universal primer binding site; the final cDNA contained a unique molecular identifier, enabling accurate counting of TCR cDNA molecules. Specific primers in the conserved constant-segment region were used to synthesize first-strand cDNA for the TCR alpha and beta chains. Each cDNA library was double barcoded, with a SMART-Mk sample barcode plus Illumina barcodes, to control for contamination. TruSeq adapter sequences, together with Illumina sample barcodes, were added in two successive PCR steps. Sequencing of the TCR alpha and beta cDNA libraries was done on the Illumina HiSeq platform using custom primers. The study's own analysis went as follows. Raw reads were processed with MiGEC to extract unique molecular identifiers, and MiXCR was used to determine CDR3 positions. For each individual, recombination models were inferred using an EM algorithm with the repgenHMM and IGoR tools. The analysis of shared clonotypes was done with the tcR package in R, with sharing normalized by the product of cloneset sizes. To study raw recombination free of thymic and clonal selection effects, out-of-frame nonproductive sequences were analyzed. TCRdb trimmed the raw reads at Q25, called clones with MiXCR and kept productive beta chains. Under each unique CDR3 protein, matching rows form one entry showing the most common genes and DNA. TCRdb's processing, not the authors', yielded these V and J calls. The sample table contains hundreds of thousands of distinct CDR3 sequences; only one count was recorded for 5.5% to 6.5% of them. The ten largest clones represent around 1.7% of the sample.

The sequenced material came from naive T cells sorted from blood. This specimen's cell subset or site label, interpreted: cells isolated with a human naive T-cell isolation kit. This receptor was identified in a young man in good health. Recombination joined TRBV3-1 with TRBJ2-5; too little of a D gene remains to name it. The nucleotides are TGTGCCAGCAGCCAAGACGGCAGCTCCCAAGAGACCCAGTACTTC. It codes for CASSQDGSSQETQYF.